Reported below is one T cell receptor beta chain. It lacks a known antigen. No clone much larger than this one lies a single base away; base qualities are absent. Enrolling through a virtual design, the prospective study's participants ranged in age from roughly 18 to 95 years and lived across some 23 United States geographic areas. In the prospective study, participants were assigned to cohorts based on the clinical history participants reported in a screening survey and a study questionnaire. Recovered participants in ImmuneRACE Cohort 3 were defined by two consecutive negative NP/OP PCR tests, clearance by a healthcare professional, or resolution of symptoms. In the prospective study, mobile phlebotomists collected whole blood, serum and a nasopharyngeal or oropharyngeal swab from each participant. Prospective study participants could optionally give additional blood draws and questionnaires over an approximately two-month period. Prospective study blood samples were shipped either frozen or at room temperature before DNA extraction.

The V end loses 2 bases and the J end loses 0 bases, and a stretch of 11 bases separates them. Looking up the germline V gene yields CDR1 MNHEY and CDR2 SVGAGI. CDR3 length: 16 amino acids, cysteine to phenylalanine. Only the CDR3 part of the read is kept: 48 bases, read in frame from the first base. TCRbeta CDR3 regions were amplified from genomic DNA using the immunoSEQ Assay, a bias-controlled multiplex PCR. Per the authors' processing: The number of nucleated cells in each sample was estimated by amplification of reference gene primers within the assay. To quantify the absolute abundance of each unique TCRbeta CDR3 rearrangement, sequence reads were collapsed and filtered. For each sample, productive Simpson clonality was calculated as the square root of Simpson's diversity index across productive rearrangements. This immuneACCESS table, as held by TCRdb, lists in-frame sequences with V and J called but not all clones. Of the missing ones, under half trace to an unresolved V gene in checked studies; the others have no known cause. Clone size and V and J calls were adopted from that table, with D and trimming inferred from the DNA. The sample table shows 310,000 or so clones, and approximately 88% are seen once. Approximately 9% of the sample is taken by the ten largest.

The sample originates from a study of blood T cell repertoires in COVID-19 (dated by TCRdb to about 2020). Background on the whole study: Samples covering the acute and convalescent phases of COVID-19 were provided by collaborators in the United States, Italy and Spain. The material from the prospective study consisted of cDNA or gDNA derived from T cells, B-cell-depleted T cells, or PBMCs. The dataset comprised deeply sampled blood TCRbeta repertoires from subjects exposed to, actively infected with, or recovered from COVID-19. The repertoires were made available in a free public database intended to serve as a resource for research on the immune response to SARS-CoV-2. The samples were drawn from two sources: the first 160 participants of the ongoing ImmuneRACE study, and 1,000 to 1,500 subjects contributed by 6 global collaborators. A de-identified subject ID, COVID-19 status, age in years and sex were almost always included in the sample metadata. Where HLA class I and class II types were available, the types were taken from metadata supplied by the sample provider, not from assay-based typing. Study-level results and caveats: The quantity of clinical and demographic metadata differed by source and by participant and was supplied without curation.

The sequence was collected from a woman aged 18-29 years who had recovered from COVID-19. Sequenced material: PBMCs or T cells enriched from blood (not recorded which). The chain joins TRBV6-5 to TRBJ2-1; the D segment cannot be called with confidence. CDR3 protein: CASSYEAAVSYNEQFF. The bases read TGTGCCAGCAGTTACGAGGCGGCAGTCTCCTACAATGAGCAGTTCTTC.